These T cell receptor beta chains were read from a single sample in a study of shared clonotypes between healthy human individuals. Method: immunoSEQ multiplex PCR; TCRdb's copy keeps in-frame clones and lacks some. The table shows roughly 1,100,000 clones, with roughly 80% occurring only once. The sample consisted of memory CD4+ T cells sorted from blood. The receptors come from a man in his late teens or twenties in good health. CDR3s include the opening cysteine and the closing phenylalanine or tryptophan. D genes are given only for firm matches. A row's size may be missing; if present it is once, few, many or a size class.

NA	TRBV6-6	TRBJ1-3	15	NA	CASSDAGTPRGTIYF	TGTGCCAGCAGTGATGCCGGGACCCCGCGAGGCACCATATATTTT
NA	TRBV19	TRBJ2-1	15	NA	CASSIDSGAYNEQFF	TGTGCCAGTAGTATAGATAGCGGTGCCTACAATGAGCAGTTCTTC
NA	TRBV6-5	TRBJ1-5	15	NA	CASSRGRDSNQPQHF	TGTGCCAGCAGTAGGGGACGGGATAGCAATCAGCCCCAGCATTTT
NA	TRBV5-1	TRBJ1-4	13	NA	CASSPPANEKLFF	TGCGCCAGCAGCCCCCCAGCAAATGAAAAACTGTTTTTT
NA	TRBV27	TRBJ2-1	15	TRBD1	CASSFEGATYNEQFF	TGTGCCAGCAGTTTTGAGGGGGCTACGTACAATGAGCAGTTCTTC
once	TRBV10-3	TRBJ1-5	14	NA	CAISENHSNQPQHF	TGTGCCATCAGTGAGAACCATAGCAATCAGCCCCAGCATTTT
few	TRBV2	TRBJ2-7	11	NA	CASSLEGQEYF	TGTGCCAGCAGCCTTGAGGGTCAGGAGTACTTC
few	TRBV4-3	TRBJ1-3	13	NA	CASSQAVGNTIYF	TGCGCCAGCAGCCAAGCGGTCGGAAACACCATATATTTT
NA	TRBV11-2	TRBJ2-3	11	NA	CASGNTDTQYF	TGTGCCTCCGGAAACACAGATACGCAGTATTTT
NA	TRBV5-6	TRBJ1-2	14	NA	CASSLSGRPYGYTF	TGTGCCAGCAGCTTGTCAGGAAGACCCTATGGCTACACCTTC
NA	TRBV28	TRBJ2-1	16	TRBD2	CASSPGPGLPKNEQFF	TGTGCCAGCAGTCCCGGACCGGGACTACCAAAAAATGAGCAGTTCTTC
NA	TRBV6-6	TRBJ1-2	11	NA	CASKALGGYTF	TGTGCCAGCAAGGCTCTTGGTGGCTACACCTTC
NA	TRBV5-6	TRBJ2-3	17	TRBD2	CASSLGYSGRWGDTQYF	TGTGCCAGCAGCTTGGGCTATAGCGGGAGGTGGGGAGATACGCAGTATTTT
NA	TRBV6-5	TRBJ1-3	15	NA	CASSYQGQEGNTIYF	TGTGCCAGCAGTTACCAGGGGCAAGAGGGAAACACCATATATTTT
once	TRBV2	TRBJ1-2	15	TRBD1	CASSTDRGTNYGYTF	TGTGCCAGCAGTACGGACAGGGGAACAAACTATGGCTACACCTTC
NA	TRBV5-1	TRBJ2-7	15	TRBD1	CASSRSPGQGYEQYF	TGCGCCAGCAGCCGTTCTCCGGGACAGGGCTACGAGCAGTACTTC
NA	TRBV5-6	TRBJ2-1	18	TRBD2	CASSWVQGGRPSYNEQFF	TGTGCCAGCAGTTGGGTACAAGGCGGGAGACCCTCCTACAATGAGCAGTTCTTC
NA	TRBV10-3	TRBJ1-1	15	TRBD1	CAISGQGELKTEAFF	TGTGCCATCAGTGGACAGGGGGAACTGAAGACTGAAGCTTTCTTT
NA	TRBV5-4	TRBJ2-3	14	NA	CASSLTSGTDTQYF	TGTGCCAGCAGCTTGACCTCGGGCACAGATACGCAGTATTTT
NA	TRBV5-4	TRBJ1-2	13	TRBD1	CASSPTGVYGYTF	TGTGCCAGCAGCCCGACAGGGGTCTATGGCTACACCTTC
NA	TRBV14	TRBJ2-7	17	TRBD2	CASSRSLSGSSSYEQYF	TGTGCCAGCAGCCGGAGCCTTAGCGGGAGTAGCTCCTACGAGCAGTACTTC
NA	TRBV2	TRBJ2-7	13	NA	CASTPDRSYEQYF	TGTGCCAGCACCCCGGACAGATCCTACGAGCAGTACTTC
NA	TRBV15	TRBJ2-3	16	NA	CATSRDLNRPTDTQYF	TGTGCCACCAGCAGAGATCTAAACAGGCCGACAGATACGCAGTATTTT
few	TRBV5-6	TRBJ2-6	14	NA	CASSLGAGANVLTF	TGTGCCAGCAGCTTGGGGGCTGGGGCCAACGTCCTGACTTTC
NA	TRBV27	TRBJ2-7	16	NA	CASSLSIYSLSYEQYF	TGTGCCAGCAGTTTATCGATTTACAGCCTCTCCTACGAGCAGTACTTC
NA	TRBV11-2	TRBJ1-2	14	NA	CASSSGPKYYGYTF	TGTGCCAGCAGCTCGGGACCGAAGTACTATGGCTACACCTTC
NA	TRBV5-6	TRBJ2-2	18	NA	CASSLLGVGQGNAGELFF	TGTGCCAGCAGCTTGTTAGGGGTTGGGCAGGGTAACGCCGGGGAGCTGTTTTTT
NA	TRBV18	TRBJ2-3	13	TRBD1	CASSPGQGDTQYF	TGTGCCAGCTCACCCGGACAGGGAGACACGCAGTATTTT
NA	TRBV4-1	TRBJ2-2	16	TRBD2	CASSQDSGGWTGELFF	TGCGCCAGCAGCCAAGATTCGGGAGGCTGGACCGGGGAGCTGTTTTTT
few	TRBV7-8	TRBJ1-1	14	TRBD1	CASSLRQGNTEAFF	TGTGCCAGCAGCTTGCGACAGGGGAACACTGAAGCTTTCTTT
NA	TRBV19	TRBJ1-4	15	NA	CASSIESGLNEKLFF	TGTGCCAGTAGTATAGAAAGCGGCCTTAATGAAAAACTGTTTTTT
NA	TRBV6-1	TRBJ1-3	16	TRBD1	CASSETHRGPGNTIYF	TGTGCCAGCAGTGAGACCCACAGGGGGCCTGGAAACACCATATATTTT
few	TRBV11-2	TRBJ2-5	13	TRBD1	CASSPGTGKTQYF	TGTGCCAGCAGCCCCGGGACAGGGAAGACCCAGTACTTC
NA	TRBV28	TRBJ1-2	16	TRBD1	CASSSTQRQGNYGYTF	TGTGCCAGCAGTTCTACTCAGCGACAGGGAAACTATGGCTACACCTTC
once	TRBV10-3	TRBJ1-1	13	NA	CATIGDLNTEAFF	TGTGCCACCATCGGGGACTTGAACACTGAAGCTTTCTTT
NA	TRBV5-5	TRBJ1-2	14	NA	CASTLAGGDYGYTF	TGTGCCAGCACCCTGGCCGGGGGGGACTATGGCTACACCTTC
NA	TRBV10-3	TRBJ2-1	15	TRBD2	CAISERGSSYNEQFF	TGTGCCATCAGTGAGCGCGGGAGCTCCTACAATGAGCAGTTCTTC
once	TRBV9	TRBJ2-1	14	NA	CASSVGLPDNEQFF	TGTGCCAGCAGCGTAGGCCTACCAGACAATGAGCAGTTCTTC
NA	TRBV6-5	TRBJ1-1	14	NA	CASSPAFLSTEAFF	TGTGCCAGCAGCCCGGCGTTCCTGAGCACTGAAGCTTTCTTT
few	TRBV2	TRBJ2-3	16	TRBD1	CASSAGTGSSMDTQYF	TGTGCCAGCAGTGCCGGGACAGGGAGTAGTATGGATACGCAGTATTTT
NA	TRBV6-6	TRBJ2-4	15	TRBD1	CASSETGFLVNIQYF	TGTGCCAGCAGTGAGACAGGGTTTTTAGTAAACATTCAGTACTTC
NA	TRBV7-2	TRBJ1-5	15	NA	CASSPGTGNPQPQHF	TGTGCCAGCAGCCCCGGTACGGGCAACCCCCAGCCCCAGCATTTT
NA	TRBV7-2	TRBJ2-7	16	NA	CASSSRGQGSSYEQYF	TGTGCCAGCAGCTCTAGGGGCCAGGGGAGTTCCTACGAGCAGTACTTC
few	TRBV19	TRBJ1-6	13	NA	CASTNREHSPLHF	TGTGCCAGTACGAACAGGGAACATTCACCCCTCCACTTT
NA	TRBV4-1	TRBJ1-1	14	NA	CASSQEEGRTEAFF	TGCGCCAGCAGCCAAGAGGAAGGTAGGACTGAAGCTTTCTTT
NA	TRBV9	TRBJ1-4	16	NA	CASSARQDATNEKLFF	TGTGCCAGCAGCGCAAGACAGGATGCAACTAATGAAAAACTGTTTTTT
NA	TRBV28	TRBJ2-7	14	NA	CASSSSRGYYEQYF	TGTGCCAGCAGTAGCTCGAGGGGGTACTACGAGCAGTACTTC
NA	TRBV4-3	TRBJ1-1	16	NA	CASSPSVVGVTTEAFF	TGCGCCAGCAGCCCGAGTGTGGTAGGGGTGACCACTGAAGCTTTCTTT
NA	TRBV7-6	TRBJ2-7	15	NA	CASSLVLGPPYEQYF	TGTGCCAGCAGCTTAGTTCTGGGGCCGCCCTACGAGCAGTACTTC
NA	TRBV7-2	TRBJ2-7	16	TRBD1	CASSLGGTGAYYEQYF	TGTGCCAGCAGCCTAGGAGGGACAGGGGCCTACTACGAGCAGTACTTC
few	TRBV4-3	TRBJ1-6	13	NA	CASSQDLDSPLHF	TGCGCCAGCAGCCAAGACTTGGATTCACCCCTCCACTTT
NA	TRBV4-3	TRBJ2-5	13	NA	CASSQGASTTQYF	TGCGCCAGCAGCCAAGGAGCGTCGACGACCCAGTACTTC
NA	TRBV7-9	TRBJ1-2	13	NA	CASSPSVNYGYTF	TGTGCCAGCAGCCCCAGTGTGAACTATGGCTACACCTTC
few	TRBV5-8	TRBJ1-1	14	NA	CASSLGPAYTEAFF	TGTGCCAGCAGCTTGGGCCCGGCGTACACTGAAGCTTTCTTT
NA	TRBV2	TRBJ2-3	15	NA	CASSDGQRVGDTQYF	TGTGCCAGCAGTGACGGACAGAGGGTGGGCGATACGCAGTATTTT